This TCR beta chain was found in a study of vaccination effects on CD4 cells after COVID-19. Study-wide context: The cohort was immunized with two doses of either the BNT162b2 or mRNA-1273 vaccine.

Under the ViraFEST assay, PBMC were stimulated with viral peptide pools so that antigen-specific CD4+ T cells expanded. Sequencing was performed afterwards. Following culture for nine to ten days, CD4+ T cells were isolated. This person's SARS-CoV-2 infection, confirmed by PCR, occurred between March and December 2020. Notes on the study in general: Marked contraction was observed in infection-induced and vaccine-induced clones late after vaccination. Mainly new clones induced by vaccination were found among post-vaccine spike-reactive clones in convalescents.

The method was immunoSEQ multiplex PCR; TCRdb's version includes in-frame clones alone and lacks a portion of them. There are 26,000 or so clones in the sample; about four fifths occur only once, and about 16% lies in the top ten. About this clone: Its antigen remains unknown.

The V gene's germline CDR1 is SGHTA and CDR2 FQGNSA. This CDR3 is built from 13 residues. Trimming shortened V by 0 bases and J by 7 bases, and 9 bases separated the two germline ends. The sample in question was CD4+ T cells from PBMCs cultured with HCoV-NL63 spike peptides, obtained before COVID-19 vaccination. The TCR was taken from a human donor who had a prior SARS-CoV-2 infection. The chain carries TRBV7-2 and TRBJ1-1, with D possibly matching TRBD1 (5 bases). CDR3 nucleotides: TGTGCCAGCAGCTTAGCACCGACAGATGAAGCTTTCTTT. Protein product: CASSLAPTDEAFF.